A single sample gave rise to the 16 T cell receptor beta chains below, sequenced in a study of T cell responses to AZD1222 COVID-19 vaccine. TCRdb's copy holds only in-frame clones and misses some; the assay was immunoSEQ multiplex PCR. The table records nearly 110,000 clones, roughly 90% of them present only once. The material sequenced was peripheral blood, taken 28 days after the second AZD1222 dose. These receptors all come from an adult who received the AZD1222 COVID-19 vaccine.

V gene TRBV11-2 combines with J gene TRBJ2-2; D may be TRBD1 (6 bases). CDR1 is SGHAT and CDR2 is FQNNGV in the germline V gene. Trimming cost V 0 bases and J 5 bases, with 10 bases left between them. The CDR3 sequence is 15 residues long. The CDR3 loop reads CASSLEHRVTGELFF. CDR3 nucleotides: TGTGCCAGCAGCTTAGAACACAGGGTAACCGGGGAGCTGTTTTTT.

This rearrangement joins TRBV6-2 or TRBV6-3 to TRBJ1-1, with D unresolved. Germline loops: CDR1 MNHEY, CDR2 SVGEGT. Trimming removed 5 bases at V and 4 bases at J, with 8 bases between. There are 12 residues in the CDR3. CDR3 nucleotides: TGTGCCAGCAGTCGGAAGGGCACTGAAGCTTTCTTT. Amino acid sequence: CASSRKGTEAFF.

CDR3 nucleotide sequence: TGTGCCAGCAGCTTAACAAGGTCGGATACGCAGTATTTT. The encoded protein is CASSLTRSDTQYF. The V call is TRBV7-2, the J call TRBJ2-3, with D uncertain. Trimming cost V 2 bases and J 6 bases, with 9 bases left between them. This CDR3 contains 13 residues. The germline CDR1 and CDR2 sequences are SGHTA and FQGNSA.

The table lists this clone with a few counts. The chain joins TRBV7-8 to TRBJ1-3; D remains ambiguous. The V end lost 4 bases, the J end lost 4 bases, and 8 bases lay between the germline ends. The CDR3 consists of 13 residues. In germline, CDR1 is SGHVS, CDR2 FQNEAQ. The CDR3 nucleotides are TGTGCCAGCAGCTCCATAAGAGGAAACACCATATATTTT. Protein: CASSSIRGNTIYF. Drawing the rest from reference TRBV7-8 and TRBJ1-3, the complete variable domain is GAGVSQSPRYKVAKRGQDVALRCDPISGHVSLFWYQQALGQGPEFLTYFQNEAQLDKSGLPSDRFFAERPEGSVSTLKIQRTQQEDSAVYLCASSSIRGNTIYFGEGSWLTVV.

This chain uses TRBV2 with TRBJ1-1, with a possible D match to TRBD1 (5 bases). The CDR3 is made up of 17 amino acids. Germline CDR1 is SNHLY and CDR2 is FYNNEI. Trimming left V 6 bases short and J 1 base short, with 21 bases between. The CDR3 loop reads CASRDPATVLRNTEAFF. CDR3 sequence (DNA): TGTGCCAGCAGAGACCCCGCGACAGTCCTGAGGAACACTGAAGCTTTCTTT.

The rearrangement joins TRBV18 to TRBJ1-1, with D maybe TRBD1 (5 bases). V lost 5 bases and J lost 4, with 11 bases in between. The CDR3 has 13 amino acids. Germline V gene sequence: CDR1 KGHSH, CDR2 LQKENI. This CDR3 is CASSGAGSTEAFF. The CDR3 DNA sequence: TGTGCCAGCTCAGGAGCAGGGTCCACTGAAGCTTTCTTT.

The count of this clone is one. This chain links TRBV7-9 with TRBJ2-2; the match to TRBD1 covers 11 bases. The length of the CDR3 is 16 residues. V shed 4 bases, J shed 3 bases, and the junction held 4 bases outside the gene matches. CDR1 and CDR2 from the germline V gene are SEHNR and FQNEAQ (reference sequence). The CDR3 DNA follows: TGTGCCAGCAGCTACCCGGGACAGGGGGACACCGGGGAGCTGTTTTTT. It specifies CASSYPGQGDTGELFF.

V and J are TRBV5-8 and TRBJ2-3, with 8 bases identical to TRBD2. J was trimmed by 6 bases and V by 0 bases; bases with no gene match: 12. The CDR3 is 17 amino acids. The germline V gene has CDR1 SGHTS and CDR2 YDEGEE. This chain's CDR3 is CASSLGIGGALVDTQYF. The CDR3 DNA reads TGTGCCAGCAGCTTGGGAATCGGGGGGGCTTTGGTCGATACGCAGTATTTT.

This chain connects TRBV3-1 (or the pseudogene TRBV3-2) to TRBJ1-2, with TRBD1 matching 7 bases. The CDR3 loop spans 14 amino acids. Trimming removed 4 bases from V and 4 bases from J; junction bases left unmatched: 6. Germline loops: CDR1 LGHDT, CDR2 YNNKEL (reference sequence). CDR3 amino acids: CASSPGTDPYGYTF. The CDR3 bases are TGTGCCAGCAGCCCCGGGACAGACCCCTATGGCTACACCTTC.

This chain joins TRBV19 and TRBJ1-5; the match to TRBD1 covers 10 bases. The CDR3 contains 15 residues. V was clipped by 7 bases and J by 5 bases; unmatched bases: 8. Germline V gives CDR1 LNHDA, CDR2 SQIVND (reference sequence). The CDR3 coding sequence is TGTGCCAGTAATAAGGGGGACAGGGGCGATCAGCCCCAGCATTTT. Its protein is CASNKGDRGDQPQHF.

The chain couples TRBV28 to TRBJ1-5; D unresolved. CDR3 length: 15 residues. The germline gives CDR1 MDHEN, CDR2 SYDVKM. Trimming pared 7 bases from V and 6 bases from J, leaving 19 bases between. The CDR3 coding sequence is TGTGCCAGCATCTCTAGCCCAACGGTGGCTCAGCCCCAGCATTTT. Protein product: CASISSPTVAQPQHF.

The chain uses TRBV4-1 and TRBJ2-1; 8 bases fit TRBD2. This CDR3 has 15 residues. Per germline, CDR1 MGHRA and CDR2 YSYEKL. V trimming: 1 base; J trimming: 2 bases; junction bases outside the gene matches: 1. CDR3 nucleotides: TGCGCCAGCAGCCAAGTACTAGCGGCCTACAATGAGCAGTTCTTC. The encoded protein is CASSQVLAAYNEQFF.

CDR3 sequence: CASSPPTGGHNEQFF. The CDR3 bases are TGCGCCAGCAGCCCACCGACAGGGGGCCACAATGAGCAGTTCTTC. This chain connects TRBV5-1 to TRBJ2-1; 10 nucleotides agree with TRBD1. Trimming cost V 4 bases and J 5 bases; bases outside gene matches: 6. This CDR3 is built from 15 residues. Germline V gene lookup returns CDR1 SGHRS and CDR2 YFSETQ. The full variable domain, with the rest looked up from reference TRBV5-1 and TRBJ2-1, is KAGVTQTPRYLIKTRGQQVTLSCSPISGHRSVSWYQQTPGQGLQFLFEYFSETQRNKGNFPGRFSGRQFSNSRSEMNVSTLELGDSALYLCASSPPTGGHNEQFFGPGTRLTVL.

The chain couples TRBV7-2 to TRBJ2-7, with a weak D call TRBD1 (5 bases). Germline V gene lookup returns CDR1 SGHTA and CDR2 FQGNSA. This CDR3 comprises 14 residues. V lost 3 bases and J 1 base, leaving 10 bases between the germline ends. The CDR3: CASSFGRASYEQYF. CDR3 nucleotide sequence: TGTGCCAGCAGCTTCGGCAGGGCATCCTACGAGCAGTACTTC. Together with reference TRBV7-2 and TRBJ2-7, the CDR3 gives the full variable domain: GAGVSQSPSNKVTEKGKDVELRCDPISGHTALYWYRQSLGQGLEFLIYFQGNSAPDKSGLPSDRFSAERTGGSVSTLTIQRTQQEDSAVYLCASSFGRASYEQYFGPGTRLTVT.

The chain is built from TRBV11-2 and TRBJ2-5; 11 bases agree with TRBD2. Germline values: CDR1 SGHAT, CDR2 FQNNGV. The CDR3 has 19 amino acids. The V segment lost 0 bases and the J segment 4 bases; nucleotides outside the gene matches: 13. The CDR3 DNA reads TGTGCCAGCAGCTTAGAATTAGCGGGAGGGCCTCGCGCGAGAGAGACCCAGTACTTC. It translates to CASSLELAGGPRARETQYF.

This sequence joins TRBV6-5 and TRBJ1-4, with D hard to call. The CDR3 is made up of 13 amino acids. V was pared by 8 bases and J by 3 bases, with 10 bases between. Looked up from germline, CDR1 is MNHEY and CDR2 is SVGAGI. CDR3 residues: CASRLTANEKLFF. CDR3 DNA: TGTGCCAGCCGACTTACCGCTAATGAAAAACTGTTTTTT.